Listed below are T cell receptor beta chains from one sample, sequenced in a study of Ad26.COV2.S vaccination and SARS-CoV-2 variants. The repertoire was sequenced with immunoSEQ multiplex PCR; TCRdb's copy has only in-frame clones and lacks some. The table has roughly 500,000 clones, roughly 85% seen once; the top ten hold 13%. Here the sequenced sample was peripheral blood, taken in a trial of Ad26.COV2.S vaccine versus placebo. Receptors were obtained from a person between 18 and 59 years old who received the Ad26.COV2.S COVID-19 vaccine or a placebo. Each CDR3 is given with its conserved first and last residue. Each record gives: D gene, clone size, V gene, J gene, CDR3 protein, CDR3 DNA. A D gene is named only where the DNA matches it firmly. Clone size is not always given. Where it is, it says once, few, many or a class for expanded clones.

d_call: .; clone_size: .; v_call: TRBV7-9; j_call: TRBJ1-6; cdr3_aa: CASSLEGGSPLHF; cdr3_nt: TGTGCCAGCAGCTTAGAAGGAGGTTCACCCCTCCACTTT
d_call: .; clone_size: .; v_call: TRBV7-2; j_call: TRBJ2-1; cdr3_aa: CASRQAPSWDNNEQFF; cdr3_nt: TGTGCCAGCAGGCAAGCCCCTAGCTGGGATAACAATGAGCAGTTCTTC
d_call: .; clone_size: .; v_call: TRBV5-6; j_call: TRBJ2-5; cdr3_aa: CASTLGPPQETQYF; cdr3_nt: TGTGCCAGCACCCTCGGCCCTCCTCAAGAGACCCAGTACTTC
d_call: .; clone_size: .; v_call: TRBV19; j_call: TRBJ2-6; cdr3_aa: CASTILSSGANVLTF; cdr3_nt: TGTGCCAGCACCATTCTAAGCTCTGGGGCCAACGTCCTGACTTTC
d_call: .; clone_size: .; v_call: TRBV5-5; j_call: TRBJ1-1; cdr3_aa: CASSRGGRQNTEAFF; cdr3_nt: TGTGCCAGCAGCCGGGGTGGCAGGCAGAACACTGAAGCTTTCTTT
d_call: .; clone_size: .; v_call: TRBV7-2; j_call: TRBJ2-6; cdr3_aa: CASSFSVSGANVLTF; cdr3_nt: TGTGCCAGCAGCTTTAGTGTTTCGGGGGCCAACGTCCTGACTTTC
d_call: TRBD1; clone_size: few; v_call: TRBV5-1; j_call: TRBJ2-1; cdr3_aa: CASSYRTGAIEQFF; cdr3_nt: TGCGCCAGCAGCTACAGGACAGGGGCGATTGAGCAGTTCTTC
d_call: TRBD2; clone_size: .; v_call: TRBV7-2; j_call: TRBJ2-3; cdr3_aa: CASSLRPSGGGTQYF; cdr3_nt: TGTGCCAGCAGCTTACGGCCTAGCGGGGGGGGTACGCAGTATTTT
d_call: TRBD2; clone_size: .; v_call: TRBV2; j_call: TRBJ2-6; cdr3_aa: CASTYRGGFSGANVLTF; cdr3_nt: TGTGCCAGCACTTACCGGGGGGGTTTCTCTGGGGCCAACGTCCTGACTTTC
d_call: .; clone_size: .; v_call: TRBV19; j_call: TRBJ1-3; cdr3_aa: CASSISSGAGNTIYF; cdr3_nt: TGTGCCAGTAGTATCAGCTCAGGGGCTGGAAACACCATATATTTT
d_call: .; clone_size: .; v_call: TRBV5-5; j_call: TRBJ1-1; cdr3_aa: CASSPEITEAFF; cdr3_nt: TGTGCCAGCAGCCCGGAGATCACTGAAGCTTTCTTT
d_call: TRBD1; clone_size: .; v_call: TRBV28; j_call: TRBJ1-2; cdr3_aa: CASSRPPRTGGAGYTF; cdr3_nt: TGTGCCAGCAGTCGGCCCCCGAGGACAGGGGGCGCAGGCTACACCTTC
d_call: TRBD1; clone_size: .; v_call: TRBV6-2/TRBV6-3; j_call: TRBJ2-7; cdr3_aa: CASRPWTGRNEQYF; cdr3_nt: TGTGCCAGCAGGCCTTGGACAGGGCGGAACGAGCAGTACTTC
d_call: .; clone_size: .; v_call: TRBV7-2; j_call: TRBJ2-2; cdr3_aa: CASSQLRELFF; cdr3_nt: TGTGCCAGCAGCCAACTTCGGGAGCTGTTTTTT
d_call: TRBD1; clone_size: .; v_call: TRBV7-6; j_call: TRBJ2-1; cdr3_aa: CASSLGTGVSYNEQFF; cdr3_nt: TGTGCCAGCAGCTTAGGGACAGGGGTGTCCTACAATGAGCAGTTCTTC
d_call: .; clone_size: .; v_call: TRBV12-3/TRBV12-4; j_call: TRBJ1-3; cdr3_aa: CASSPRGNTIYF; cdr3_nt: TGTGCCAGCAGCCCGCGTGGAAACACCATATATTTT
d_call: .; clone_size: .; v_call: TRBV19; j_call: TRBJ1-2; cdr3_aa: CASTPDSVIYGYTF; cdr3_nt: TGTGCCAGTACCCCGGACAGCGTCATCTATGGCTACACCTTC
d_call: TRBD1; clone_size: .; v_call: TRBV27; j_call: TRBJ2-7; cdr3_aa: CASRQPGQGGTYEQYF; cdr3_nt: TGTGCCAGCAGGCAACCGGGACAGGGGGGAACCTACGAGCAGTACTTC
d_call: TRBD1; clone_size: .; v_call: TRBV11-1; j_call: TRBJ2-7; cdr3_aa: CASSPTGTGWYEQYF; cdr3_nt: TGTGCCAGCAGCCCAACCGGGACAGGGTGGTACGAGCAGTACTTC
d_call: TRBD2; clone_size: .; v_call: TRBV28; j_call: TRBJ2-1; cdr3_aa: CASRSPSGLAGGPGNEQFF; cdr3_nt: TGTGCCAGCAGGTCCCCATCCGGACTAGCGGGAGGGCCGGGGAATGAGCAGTTCTTC
d_call: .; clone_size: .; v_call: TRBV6-5; j_call: TRBJ2-7; cdr3_aa: CASSPSGPAHEQYF; cdr3_nt: TGTGCCAGCAGTCCATCGGGACCCGCGCACGAGCAGTACTTC
d_call: .; clone_size: .; v_call: TRBV5-5; j_call: TRBJ2-7; cdr3_aa: CASSIDPFPYEQYF; cdr3_nt: TGTGCCAGCAGCATAGACCCCTTCCCCTACGAGCAGTACTTC
d_call: TRBD2; clone_size: few; v_call: TRBV7-2; j_call: TRBJ2-1; cdr3_aa: CASSSAFSGSRVDEQFF; cdr3_nt: TGTGCCAGCAGCTCCGCCTTCAGCGGGAGCCGGGTCGATGAGCAGTTCTTC
d_call: .; clone_size: .; v_call: TRBV28; j_call: TRBJ1-2; cdr3_aa: CASGGREPRGGYGYTF; cdr3_nt: TGTGCCAGTGGGGGCCGGGAGCCTCGGGGTGGATATGGCTACACCTTC
d_call: .; clone_size: .; v_call: TRBV6-5; j_call: TRBJ1-4; cdr3_aa: CASSYSYGATNEKLFF; cdr3_nt: TGTGCCAGCAGTTACTCGTACGGGGCAACTAATGAAAAACTGTTTTTT
d_call: .; clone_size: .; v_call: TRBV4-3; j_call: TRBJ2-1; cdr3_aa: CASSQIAGTLPYNEQFF; cdr3_nt: TGCGCCAGCAGCCAAATAGCCGGGACTCTACCCTACAATGAGCAGTTCTTC
d_call: .; clone_size: .; v_call: TRBV29-1; j_call: TRBJ1-1; cdr3_aa: CSVEVSGWNTEAFF; cdr3_nt: TGCAGCGTTGAAGTGTCAGGGTGGAATACTGAAGCTTTCTTT
d_call: .; clone_size: .; v_call: TRBV2; j_call: TRBJ2-7; cdr3_aa: CASSLESGVYEQYF; cdr3_nt: TGTGCCAGCAGCCTGGAGTCGGGGGTCTACGAGCAGTACTTC
d_call: .; clone_size: .; v_call: TRBV6-2/TRBV6-3; j_call: TRBJ2-7; cdr3_aa: CASRREYEQYF; cdr3_nt: TGTGCCAGCCGCCGAGAGTACGAGCAGTACTTC
d_call: TRBD1; clone_size: .; v_call: TRBV18; j_call: TRBJ2-7; cdr3_aa: CASSWDRAYEQYF; cdr3_nt: TGTGCCAGCTCATGGGACAGAGCCTACGAGCAGTACTTC
d_call: TRBD1; clone_size: .; v_call: TRBV24-1; j_call: TRBJ2-3; cdr3_aa: CATSDQGAVGTDTQYF; cdr3_nt: TGTGCCACCAGTGATCAGGGGGCCGTGGGGACAGATACGCAGTATTTT
d_call: .; clone_size: once; v_call: TRBV18; j_call: TRBJ1-1; cdr3_aa: CASSPDVLAVTEAFF; cdr3_nt: TGTGCCAGCTCACCGGACGTGTTGGCAGTAACTGAAGCTTTCTTT